Below are 18 T cell receptor beta chains sequenced from a single sample in a study of blood T cells in healthy people across ages. Then a second PCR, running roughly 6 to 12 cycles, was carried out with a sample-barcoded 5' primer and a J-beta primer mix. TCRdb redid the calling of the 5' RACE reads with MiXCR, one entry per CDR3 protein. The repertoire consists of about 1,800,000 distinct CDR3 sequences, with about 30% occurring once and the leading ten covering roughly 8%. The material sequenced was blood. These receptors came from a woman aged 30 to 39 in good health.

The V and J genes are TRBV7-3 and TRBJ2-7, with TRBD2 as a possible D gene (7 bases). This CDR3 spans 16 amino acids. V was clipped by 5 bases and J by 1 base, with 18 bases between them. CDR1 is SGHTA, CDR2 FQGTGA, per germline. CDR3 coding DNA: TGTGCCAGCAGCCCTGAGGGGGGGCGTACTTCCTACGAGCAGTACTTC. Translation: CASSPEGGRTSYEQYF.

V gene TRBV11-2 combines with J gene TRBJ2-3; D not certain. The V gene lost 1 base and the J gene lost 2 bases, with 7 bases spanning the gap. Germline V gene lookup returns CDR1 SGHAT and CDR2 FQNNGV. CDR3 length: 14 residues. CDR3 loop: CASSLVQHTDTQYF. In DNA form, the CDR3 reads TGTGCCAGCAGCTTAGTACAGCACACAGATACGCAGTATTTT.

As regards this clonotype: A much more abundant neighbour one base away suggests this may be a read error. The chain couples TRBV15 to TRBJ2-5; 7 bases are shared with TRBD1. The CDR3 contains 15 residues. Germline CDR1 reads LNHNV; CDR2 reads YYDKDF (reference sequence). With V trimmed by 3 bases and J by 11 bases, 15 bases remained unmatched. For the CDR3, the DNA is TGTGCCACCAGCAGCGTGACAGGGTACAACAATGAGCAGTACTTC. This gives the protein CATSSVTGYNNEQYF.

This clonotype was observed a handful of times. This chain links TRBV14 with TRBJ2-1, with TRBD2 matching 9 bases. The V and J ends lost 7 bases and 3 bases, in that order; junction bases with no gene match: 10. The CDR3 spans 16 residues. Germline lookup yields CDR1 SGHDN and CDR2 FVKESK. The CDR3 sequence is CASTASGGPGYNEQFF. In DNA form, the CDR3 reads TGTGCCAGCACGGCGAGCGGGGGGCCGGGCTACAATGAGCAGTTCTTC.

A single count supports this clonotype. The chain is built from TRBV28 and TRBJ1-1, with TRBD1 as a possible D gene (5 bases). Germline CDR1 reads MDHEN; CDR2 reads SYDVKM. This CDR3 contains 14 residues. Trimming took off 7 bases at V and 5 bases at J, with 17 bases between the two ends. The CDR3 nucleotides read TGTGCCAGCACCTTCCCAGGGAGGAAGACTGAAGCTTTCTTT. Amino acid sequence: CASTFPGRKTEAFF.

The chain uses TRBV12-3 or TRBV12-4 and TRBJ2-7; D tentatively reads TRBD1 or TRBD2 (5 bases each). Trimming stripped 5 bases from V and 3 bases from J, with 14 bases between. The CDR3 has 14 amino acids. CDR3: CASSRGALFYEQYF. Written as DNA, the CDR3 is TGTGCCAGCAGTAGGGGAGCGCTCTTCTACGAGCAGTACTTC.

As concerns this clonotype: An end of the junction does not agree with germline; a read error may underlie this. This chain uses TRBV12-3 or TRBV12-4 with TRBJ1-5; D possibly corresponds to TRBD1 (6 bases). The CDR3 covers 15 residues. The DNA for the CDR3 is TGTGTCAGCAGTTTAGCCGAGGGGGGCGGTCAGCCCCAGCATTTT. Its protein is CVSSLAEGGGQPQHF.

The genes are TRBV5-1 and TRBJ2-4; no clear D. Per the germline V gene, CDR1 is SGHRS and CDR2 is YFSETQ. CDR3 size: 13 residues. V lost 0 bases and J 13 bases, leaving 14 bases between the germline ends. In DNA, the CDR3 is TGCGCCAGCAGCTTGGATCAGTACAATGAGCAGTACTTC. Translation: CASSLDQYNEQYF.

V usage is TRBV5-1 and J usage is TRBJ2-2; D ambiguous. Germline CDR1 SGHRS, CDR2 YFSETQ. Trimming pared 7 bases from V and 0 bases from J, leaving 7 bases between. The CDR3 runs to 13 residues. The DNA for the CDR3 is TGCGCCAGCGCGGCCGCGAACACCGGGGAGCTGTTTTTT. Translation: CASAAANTGELFF.

Remarks on this clonotype: The junction differs from germline at one of its ends, possibly a read error. The chain has TRBV20-1 and TRBJ1-2; D is ambiguous. Germline assignment: CDR1 DFQATT and CDR2 SNEGSKA (reference sequence). This CDR3 has 14 residues. CDR3 nucleotide sequence: TGCAGTGCCGTACTAGACGGATCTGGCTATGACTACACCTTC. This gives the protein CSAVLDGSGYDYTF.

For the CDR3, the DNA is TGTGCCAGCAGAGAGACAGCCCGTGCTAACTATGGCTACACCTTC. Translated, it gives CASRETARANYGYTF. V usage is TRBV6-5 and J usage is TRBJ1-2; weak D call: TRBD1 (5 bases). V was shortened by 6 bases and J by 0 bases, with 14 bases between the two germline ends. Germline CDR1 is MNHEY and CDR2 is SVGAGI. This CDR3 comprises 15 residues.

The chain is built from TRBV5-1 and TRBJ2-5; D is possibly TRBD2 (5 bases). This CDR3 has 13 amino acids. Germline V gives CDR1 SGHRS, CDR2 YFSETQ. The germline V and J ends were trimmed by 4 bases and 5 bases, with 12 bases remaining between them. CDR3 residues: CASSASSSETQYF. For the CDR3, the DNA is TGCGCCAGCAGCGCGTCTAGCTCGGAGACCCAGTACTTC.

This rearrangement joins TRBV9 to TRBJ2-1; possibly TRBD1 or TRBD2 for D (5 bases each). Germline assignment: CDR1 SGDLS and CDR2 YYNGEE. With 0 bases removed from V and 1 base from J, the gap between germline ends came to 11 bases. The CDR3 runs 16 residues. The CDR3 region is CASSVGGTPSYNEQFF. CDR3 nucleotides: TGTGCCAGCAGCGTAGGAGGGACGCCTTCCTACAATGAGCAGTTCTTC.

In its sample, this clonotype was seen a few times. The rearrangement uses TRBV6-6 and TRBJ2-5; 7 nucleotides align to TRBD2. The trim removed 6 bases at V and 2 bases at J, leaving 12 bases unmatched. This CDR3 region has 16 residues. CDR1 is MNHNY, CDR2 SVGAGI, per germline (reference sequence). CDR3 DNA sequence: TGTGCCAGCAGCCCCATGGCGGGGGACGAACAAGAGACCCAGTACTTC. Amino acid sequence: CASSPMAGDEQETQYF.

This clonotype was found many times. V and J are TRBV5-5 and TRBJ2-1; either TRBD1 or TRBD2 may fit D (5 bases each). The germline V gene encodes CDR1 SGHKS and CDR2 YYEKEE (reference sequence). The CDR3 is 14 residues long. V dropped 0 bases and J dropped 6 bases, with 10 bases sitting between them. The CDR3 DNA reads as TGTGCCAGCAGCTTGGAAGGTGGGACCAATGAGCAGTTCTTC. Translation: CASSLEGGTNEQFF. Full variable domain (remainder filled in from reference TRBV5-5 and TRBJ2-1): DAGVTQSPTHLIKTRGQQVTLRCSPISGHKSVSWYQQVLGQGPQFIFQYYEKEERGRGNFPDRFSARQFPNYSSELNVNALLLGDSALYLCASSLEGGTNEQFFGPGTRLTVL.

The V and J genes are TRBV7-2 and TRBJ2-1; D gene unclear. The CDR3 sequence is 13 residues long. CDR1 is SGHTA, CDR2 FQGNSA, per germline. Trimming took 4 bases from V and 6 from J, leaving 10 bases between them. The CDR3 DNA follows: TGTGCCAGCAGCTCCGTGGGCCCCAATGAGCAGTTCTTC. It is translated as CASSSVGPNEQFF.

At least ten counts were recorded for this clonotype. CDR3 in DNA: TGCAGCGTTGAAAGGGGACGCAGAAGCTCCTACAATGAGCAGTTCTTC. Its protein is CSVERGRRSSYNEQFF. The V call is TRBV29-1, the J call TRBJ2-1; D possibly uses TRBD1 or TRBD2 (5 bases each). Trimming stripped 2 bases from V and 0 bases from J, with 14 bases between. CDR3 length: 16 amino acids. Germline V gene data show CDR1 as SQVTM and CDR2 as ANQGSEA.

The chain couples TRBV12-3 or TRBV12-4 to TRBJ2-1, with D possibly matching TRBD1 (6 bases). CDR3 length: 13 amino acids. V was shortened by 10 bases and J by 7 bases, with 17 bases between the two germline ends. The CDR3 nucleotides are TGTGCCAACAGGGAATCGGCTACGAATGAGCAGTTCTTC. Protein sequence: CANRESATNEQFF.